This T cell receptor beta chain is drawn from a study of shared clonotypes between healthy human individuals. Study information: A couple of women and a few men aged 18 to 49 served as donors.

A word on this clone: The antigen is unknown.

This CDR3 region has 14 residues. CDR1 and CDR2 (germline): LNHDA, SQIVND (reference sequence). V dropped 6 bases and J dropped 7; count of bases not matched to a gene: 10. Study outcomes and limitations: Naive subsets usually exceeded memory subsets in estimated richness. Represented diversity, genetic and exposure-history alike, was limited by few donors. Incomplete sequencing of sorted subsets was indicated by rarefaction despite large depth.

TCRdb's copy holds only in-frame clones and misses some; the assay was immunoSEQ multiplex PCR. The data contain 2 million or so clones, around 95% of them singletons. The chain recombines TRBV19 with TRBJ2-7; 9 positions agree with TRBD1. Input material: naive CD4+ T cells sorted from blood. Subset denoted: CD45RA+ positively selected. This clonotype was sampled from a man between 18 and 29 years old in good health. The CDR3 protein is CASRGTGPVGEQYF. CDR3 nucleotide sequence: TGTGCCAGTAGGGGGACAGGGCCTGTTGGGGAGCAGTACTTC.